This paragraph reports one TCR beta chain. Its antigen is as yet unknown. The data belong to a study of T-cell memory formation after mild COVID-19. About the study: For the most part, TCR clusters were specific to one donor. Findings and caveats of the study: Pre-infection memory showed some responding clones, and this suggested that cross-reactive memory joined. Most CD4+ clones that shrank were in CM and EM, while CD8+ ones turned up in EMRA.

Germline V lookup: CDR1 MNHNS, CDR2 SASEGT. This CDR3 spans 15 amino acids. V was cut by 2 bases and J by 4 bases, with 14 bases left in between. MiXCR was run by TCRdb on the 5' RACE reads, yielding one entry per CDR3 protein. Seen here are some 40,000 distinct CDR3 sequences, more than 7% observed once, and the top ten hold about 1.5%. The V and J genes are TRBV6-1 and TRBJ1-2, with a weak D call TRBD1 (5 bases). The sequenced material came from PBMCs or a T cell subset sorted from them (not recorded which). The clonotype comes from a man between 18 and 35 years old who had mild COVID-19 (a few samples of this study predate the infection). Cell type and time point are not known. The CDR3 sequence: CASSEPGTLTYGYTF. In DNA, the CDR3 is TGTGCCAGCAGTGAACCCGGGACTCTTACCTATGGCTACACCTTC.